This T cell receptor beta chain is drawn from a study of T cells in localized non-small cell lung cancer. Study-level results: Uninvolved adjacent lung, not tumor, had the highest T cell clonality. Sequencing covered just one tumor region, so heterogeneity cannot be ruled out. Paired adjacent lung recovered a median approximately 57 of the top 100 tumor clones.

Concerning this clone: The antigen is unknown.

Assay: immunoSEQ multiplex PCR; the TCRdb copy retains only in-frame clones and omits some. The sample yields about 23,000 clones, roughly 90% seen once. The germline CDR1 and CDR2 sequences are SGHNT and YYREEE (reference sequence). The CDR3 sequence is 15 residues long. Trimming cost V 3 bases and J 8 bases; bases outside gene matches: 8. This TCR was sampled from a woman aged 40-75 years with stage I lung adenocarcinoma. V is TRBV5-4 and J is TRBJ1-4; 9 nucleotides agree with TRBD1. The sample in question was peripheral blood, obtained before any cancer treatment. The CDR3 DNA reads as TGTGCCAGCAGCTATGGGGGACAGGGAAGCGAAAAACTGTTTTTT. Its protein is CASSYGGQGSEKLFF.